The T cell receptor (beta chain) described here comes from a study of blood T cell repertoires in COVID-19. The data were produced by immunoSEQ multiplex PCR, yet TCRdb's version contains in-frame clones alone and is incomplete. The table has roughly 250,000 clones, about 87% seen once. Trimming took off 1 base at V and 0 bases at J, with 7 bases between the two ends. The CDR3 is 16 amino acids. CDR1 is MGHDK, CDR2 SYGVNS, per germline. The sequencing input was PBMCs or T cells enriched from blood (not recorded which). V and J are TRBV25-1 and TRBJ2-6; D is perhaps TRBD2 (5 bases). The TCR sequence derives from a woman between 50 and 59 years old who had recovered from COVID-19. The CDR3 nucleotides read TGTGCCAGCAGTGAATTTGGGAGCTCTGGGGCCAACGTCCTGACTTTC. Its protein is CASSEFGSSGANVLTF.